This TCR beta chain was retrieved from a study of T cells in Graves' hyperthyroidism and ophthalmopathy. Orbital computed tomography and thyroid ultrasound, together with serum TRAb and thyroxine and clinical symptoms, were used for diagnoses. The PBMCs studied were ones that came from about 9.9 ml fresh peripheral blood. Concerning this clonotype itself: Antigen unknown.

Trimming shortened V by 8 bases and J by 12 bases, and 16 bases separated the two germline ends. Germline lookup yields CDR1 MGHRA and CDR2 YSYEKL. The CDR3 extends over 12 amino acids. General study findings and limits: Ophthalmopathy could be told apart from stable hyperthyroidism with a 13 V-J model. Ophthalmopathy, as predicted by the model, came a median around 7 months after the prediction.

RNA transcripts gave rise to amplified TCR beta CDR3 regions. The HTBI primer set drove a first-round RT-PCR of the TCR CDR3. TCRdb re-called the multiplex PCR reads through MiXCR, storing one row per CDR3 protein. Here the sample spans about 380,000 distinct CDR3 sequences, roughly 20% being singletons. The chain has TRBV4-1 and TRBJ1-4; D unresolved. This receptor was identified in a man aged 18 to 30 with Graves' ophthalmopathy. Sequenced input: blood. Written as DNA, the CDR3 is TGCGCCAGCGGCTCTCCAAACGGAGAACTGTTTTTT. Protein product: CASGSPNGELFF.